This T cell receptor beta chain was identified in a study of shared clonotypes between healthy human individuals (dated by TCRdb to the early 2020s). A note on the overall study: The cohort comprised a couple of women and three men aged 18 to 49 years. Per donor, three plates each were used for CD4 naive and CD4 memory, two for CD8 naive, and one for CD8 memory. To estimate repertoire size and how much clonotypes are shared between individuals, the study performed deep sequencing of blood TCR repertoires from a few healthy adults. Libraries were prepared and TCR repertoires were sequenced by different laboratories using diverse techniques, in order to increase sequencing depth and limit assay-specific biases. Leukapheresis yielded between about 0.9 and 9 billion PBMCs per donor.

TCR CDR3 regions were amplified from genomic DNA by multiplex PCR using the deep immunoSEQ assay. Genomic DNA extracted from each cell subset was distributed evenly over all wells of several immunoSEQ 96-well plates, and each plate served as one replicate. For sorted subsets, 200 to 250 ng genomic DNA, equal to 30,000 to 35,000 T cell genomes, was loaded into each replicate PCR. Purified libraries were quantified with a Qubit 3.0 fluorometer, sized on a Bioanalyzer 2100, and re-quantified with the KAPA Library Quantification kit. Every immunoSEQ 96-well plate was sequenced on a dedicated single-read 150-cycle Illumina NextSeq 550 flow cell. Per the source publication's procedure: Because the immunoSEQ output included only junctional sequences and no quality scores, the filtering could not be the same as the filtering used for full-length reads. To assign V/J genes and CDR3, sequences were annotated using PyIR, a Python wrapper for IgBLAST v1.9, with IMGT germline references. Reads were removed for weak V/J assignments (E-value above 1e-6), missing CDR3, stop codons, out-of-frame junctions, or ambiguous translated residues. V3J clonotypes were defined as sequences sharing the same inferred V gene, J gene, and CDR3 amino acid sequence. Percentage overlap between repertoires was computed as shared unique clonotypes divided by the size of the smaller repertoire. Repertoire richness was assessed with RTK rarefaction, the Chao1 estimator, and Recon v2.1 estimates of unobserved clonotypes. Generation probabilities for all TCRbeta clonotypes obtained by the gDNA method from several donors were computed using OLGA. Not all clones reach the TCRdb copy of this immuneACCESS table, which keeps in-frame sequences only. Checked studies attribute under half of the gap to unresolved V genes and leave the rest unexplained. Clone size and V and J calls were adopted from that table, with D and trimming inferred from the DNA. This sample lists around 2,000,000 clones; 93% were detected once. The ten largest make up more than 1.5% of the sample.

CD8 naive samples were CD45RO-negative cells positively selected for CCR7, giving a CD45RA+CCR7+ population that excluded TemRA cells. Healthy HIV-negative adults with no recently reported acute infections or vaccinations were included as donors. Every donor was a Caucasian adult residing in Nashville, Tennessee, USA. After blood collection by leukapheresis, PBMCs were isolated using Ficoll-Histopaque density gradient centrifugation and then cryopreserved in the vapor phase of liquid nitrogen. Analytical flow cytometry was used to check the purity and quantity of each magnetically sorted T cell population. From each sorted fraction, genomic DNA was isolated and quantified by UV absorbance on a Nanodrop 2000c. Overall study outcomes, separate from this receptor: Only blood was sampled, and tissue TCR repertoires likely differ from those in blood. Higher generation probabilities were observed for clonotypes shared by all four sorted-subset donors than for non-shared clonotypes. Across a few donors, about 4.5% of naive CD4, roughly 3.4% of naive CD8, 2.3% of memory CD4, and around 0.4% of memory CD8 clonotypes were shared. Naive subsets generally had larger estimated clonotype richness than memory subsets. Incomplete sequencing was indicated by rarefaction of sorted-subset datasets, despite the large sequencing depth. Pairwise subsampling indicated that sequencing depth was expected to affect the degree of clonotype sharing among donors. Because the study included only a small number of donors, the genetic and exposure-history diversity represented was limited.

A word on this clone: Its antigen remains undetermined. The sample holds no much larger clone one base away, and base qualities are not on file.

Spanning cysteine to phenylalanine, the CDR3 consists of 18 amino acids. Only the CDR3 region is kept as DNA, spanning 54 bases read in frame from base 1. V lost 4 bases and J lost 4 bases; the stretch between them is 23 bases long. CDR1 and CDR2, looked up from the germline V gene, are SGHVS and FQNEAQ. The sequence derives from a man aged 18-30 years in good health. Some clones in this sample may be carry-over from other donors' samples. The chain is made from TRBV7-8 and TRBJ2-1; the best D guess is TRBD2, with 6 bases matching. Sequencing was carried out using naive CD8+ T cells from PBMCs. This sample's cell subset or site label indicates: CD45RA+CCR7+. CDR3 region: CASSSFGRAPGRYNEQFF. The DNA is as follows: TGTGCCAGCAGCTCCTTCGGGCGAGCGCCCGGGAGATACAATGAGCAGTTCTTC.